These 16 T cell receptor beta chains came from one sample sequenced in a study of cytomegalovirus exposure and HLA in healthy donors. Use of 60 Vbeta and 13 Jbeta primers characterized the PCR. Measured with immunoSEQ multiplex PCR; TCRdb has only the in-frame clones, and not every one. Of tens of thousands of clones listed, around three quarters were seen once; the top ten hold around 10%. The sample consisted of PBMCs. These receptors came from a male donor in good health and CMV-seropositive.

This chain connects TRBV10-3 to TRBJ1-5, with D possibly being TRBD1 (6 bases). The CDR3 consists of 16 residues. V lost 3 bases and J 2 bases, leaving 14 bases between the germline ends. Germline values: CDR1 ENHRY, CDR2 SYGVKD. The DNA of the CDR3 is TGTGCCATCAGTGAACAGGACAGTCTGGGCAATCAGCCCCAGCATTTT. It yields the protein CAISEQDSLGNQPQHF.

V and J are TRBV11-3 and TRBJ2-7; 14 bases are shared with TRBD2. Germline-derived CDR1 and CDR2 are SGHNT and YENEEA. V lost 3 bases and J lost 5; bases outside the gene matches: 3. The CDR3 sequence is 15 residues long. The DNA of the CDR3 is TGTGCCAGCAGCTTGGGACTAGCGGGAGTGAACGAGCAGTACTTC. Protein sequence: CASSLGLAGVNEQYF.

The chain carries TRBV7-6 and TRBJ1-5; D is ambiguous. There are 15 residues in the CDR3. Germline CDR1 and CDR2: SGHVS and FNYEAQ. V was pared by 0 bases and J by 1 base, with 7 bases between. The CDR3 is CASSLAAGSNQPQHF. CDR3 DNA: TGTGCCAGCAGCTTAGCGGCAGGAAGCAATCAGCCCCAGCATTTT.

The rearrangement uses TRBV28 and TRBJ2-1, with 15 bases matching TRBD2. Germline lookup yields CDR1 MDHEN and CDR2 SYDVKM. V gave up 6 bases and J gave up 11 bases; unmatched junction bases: 14. The CDR3 extends over 17 amino acids. The CDR3 nucleotides are TGTGCCAGCAGCCCAAGCCGAACCGGGACTAGCGGGAGGAAGCAGTTCTTC. Amino acid sequence: CASSPSRTGTSGRKQFF.

This rearrangement joins TRBV11-3 to TRBJ1-2; D possibly corresponds to TRBD1 (5 bases). With 5 bases removed from V and 8 bases from J, the gap between germline ends came to 15 bases. This CDR3 is 13 amino acids long. The V gene's germline CDR1 is SGHNT and CDR2 YENEEA. CDR3 sequence reads: CASSAAAGHGYTF. The CDR3 DNA sequence: TGTGCCAGCAGCGCCGCGGCAGGGCACGGCTACACCTTC. The full variable domain, with the rest looked up from reference TRBV11-3 and TRBJ1-2, is EAGVVQSPRYKIIEKKQPVAFWCNPISGHNTLYWYLQNLGQGPELLIRYENEEAVDDSQLPKDRFSAERLKGVDSTLKIQPAELGDSAVYLCASSAAAGHGYTFGSGTRLTVV.

V and J are TRBV5-1 and TRBJ1-4, with D possibly TRBD1 on 6 matching bases. This CDR3 spans 14 amino acids. Trimming left V 4 bases short and J 7 bases short, with 14 bases between. In germline, CDR1 is SGHRS, CDR2 YFSETQ. This CDR3 is CASSQRTAREKLFF. The CDR3, as DNA: TGCGCCAGCAGCCAGAGGACAGCACGTGAAAAACTGTTTTTT.

This clone was seen only a few times. The gene calls are TRBV6-1 and TRBJ2-3, with D tentatively TRBD1 (5 bases). The CDR3 consists of 14 residues. Per germline, CDR1 MNHNS and CDR2 SASEGT. The ends were cut back, 3 bases at V and 4 bases at J, with 11 bases in the middle. CDR3 amino acids: CASSEGLESDTQYF. The CDR3 DNA is TGTGCCAGCAGTGAGGGGCTAGAATCAGATACGCAGTATTTT.

The chain recombines TRBV4-2 with TRBJ1-2, with D uncertain. Germline CDR1 LGHNA, CDR2 YNFKEQ. The CDR3 covers 15 residues. The V gene lost 3 bases and the J gene lost 4 bases, with 15 bases spanning the gap. CDR3 residues: CASSQGREIGYGYTF. CDR3 nucleotide sequence: TGTGCCAGCAGCCAGGGCCGGGAAATTGGCTATGGCTACACCTTC.

This clone was counted a few times. The chain has TRBV5-1 and TRBJ2-7, with D perhaps matching TRBD2 (5 bases). CDR1 SGHRS and CDR2 YFSETQ come from the germline V gene. Trimming pared 4 bases from V and 0 bases from J, leaving 17 bases between. This CDR3 has 16 residues. The CDR3 nucleotides read TGCGCCAGCAGCCTCCTGTGGGCTAGCAACTCCTACGAGCAGTACTTC. Protein: CASSLLWASNSYEQYF.

The genes are TRBV7-9 and TRBJ1-5; D call uncertain. Trimming pared 4 bases from V and 4 bases from J, leaving 17 bases between. The CDR3 has 16 amino acids. Germline assignment: CDR1 SEHNR and CDR2 FQNEAQ (reference sequence). This CDR3 is CASSSDVFGGNQPQHF. The CDR3 nucleotides are TGTGCCAGCAGCTCAGACGTCTTCGGAGGGAATCAGCCCCAGCATTTT.

V and J are TRBV7-2 and TRBJ2-5; 8 nucleotides match TRBD2. Trimming took 3 bases from V and 4 from J; bases not matched to a gene: 4. The CDR3 is 14 residues long. Germline CDR1 is SGHTA and CDR2 is FQGNSA. This CDR3 reads CASSFGGGRETQYF. In DNA form, the CDR3 reads TGTGCCAGCAGCTTTGGCGGGGGGAGAGAGACCCAGTACTTC.

The rearrangement links TRBV7-9 to TRBJ1-2, with TRBD1 identical over 7 bases. The V gene end was trimmed by 4 bases and the J gene end by 4 bases; junction bases not matched to a gene: 9. This CDR3 is 15 amino acids long. Germline V gene sequence: CDR1 SEHNR, CDR2 FQNEAQ (reference sequence). The CDR3 loop is CASSSVTGLSYGYTF. CDR3 sequence (DNA): TGTGCCAGCAGCTCGGTGACAGGGCTCAGCTATGGCTACACCTTC.

V is TRBV9 and J is TRBJ2-1, with 8 positions matching TRBD2. The V and J ends lost 5 bases and 0 bases, in that order; junction bases with no gene match: 7. Germline lookup yields CDR1 SGDLS and CDR2 YYNGEE. CDR3 length: 16 residues. CDR3 DNA sequence: TGTGCCAGCAGTGGCGGGAGGCGACCCTCCTACAATGAGCAGTTCTTC. This gives the protein CASSGGRRPSYNEQFF. The full variable domain, in which reference TRBV9 and TRBJ2-1 provide the parts outside the CDR3, is DSGVTQTPKHLITATGQRVTLRCSPRSGDLSVYWYQQSLDQGLQFLIQYYNGEERAKGNILERFSAQQFPDLHSELNLSSLELGDSALYFCASSGGRRPSYNEQFFGPGTRLTVL.

About this clone: The junction does not match germline at one end; this may be a read error. This rearrangement joins TRBV7-9 to TRBJ1-5, with TRBD1 identical over 7 bases. Germline V gives CDR1 SEHNR, CDR2 FQNEAQ (reference sequence). The CDR3 length is 15 residues. This CDR3 reads CSSSLGGSSNQPQHF. Written as DNA, the CDR3 is TGTTCCAGCAGTCTAGGGGGCAGTAGCAATCAGCCCCAGCATTTT.

This chain links TRBV10-3 with TRBJ2-7, with D possibly matching TRBD1 (5 bases). The CDR3 covers 15 residues. Trimming took off 2 bases at V and 1 base at J, with 12 bases between the two ends. Per germline, CDR1 ENHRY and CDR2 SYGVKD. The CDR3 DNA reads as TGTGCCATCAGTGAGGGGGCCCAGGGATCCTACGAGCAGTACTTC. It encodes CAISEGAQGSYEQYF.

The genes are TRBV7-2 and TRBJ1-1, with D possibly TRBD1 on 5 matching bases. V was pared by 1 base and J by 4 bases, with 13 bases between. This CDR3 has 15 amino acids. Germline values: CDR1 SGHTA, CDR2 FQGNSA. The CDR3 here is CASSLGQPTITEAFF. The CDR3 bases are TGTGCCAGCAGCTTAGGACAGCCAACTATCACTGAAGCTTTCTTT.